The next 5 T cell receptor beta chains were all read from a single sample in a study of identical twins (dated by TCRdb to about 2016). Receptor amplification or capture employed 5' RACE. Sequencing relied on an Illumina HiSeq 2000. In-frame beta chains were kept once TCRdb had trimmed the public reads at Q25 with fastp and called clones with MiXCR. Each entry is one CDR3 protein sequence, shown with its most common DNA and genes. Counted in this sample were hundreds of thousands of distinct CDR3 sequences; around 24% of them appeared once. The ten largest clones represent roughly 2.8% of the sample. These data were likewise used in another study, on T cells expressing NK-cell markers.

Sequenced material: CD4+ T cells sorted from blood. The receptors stem from a young woman in good health.

The chain links TRBV20-1 to TRBJ2-1; a possible D gene is TRBD2 (6 bases). The ends were cut back, 2 bases at V and 8 bases at J, with 13 bases in the middle. The CDR3 has 13 residues. Germline V lookup: CDR1 DFQATT, CDR2 SNEGSKA (reference sequence). Here the CDR3 reads CSARNGGGDEQFF. CDR3 sequence (DNA): TGCAGTGCTAGAAACGGGGGAGGAGATGAGCAGTTCTTC.

V and J are TRBV12-3 or TRBV12-4 and TRBJ1-1; D ambiguous. V was clipped by 2 bases and J by 1 base, with 5 bases between them. The CDR3 is 13 residues long. In DNA form, the CDR3 reads TGTGCCAGCAGTTTAAACGCGAACACTGAAGCTTTCTTT. Its protein is CASSLNANTEAFF.

This clonotype was seen a few times. The chain combines TRBV10-3 with TRBJ2-7, with no clear D. In germline, CDR1 is ENHRY, CDR2 SYGVKD. With 3 bases removed from V and 6 bases from J, the gap between germline ends came to 9 bases. The CDR3 loop spans 12 amino acids. CDR3 bases: TGTGCCATCAGTGAAAGGTCGGCCGAGCAGTACTTC. Translating it yields CAISERSAEQYF.

The chain employs TRBV2 and TRBJ2-2; D not resolved. The CDR3 is 13 amino acids. V lost 4 bases and J 4 bases, leaving 7 bases between the germline ends. The germline gives CDR1 SNHLY, CDR2 FYNNEI. The CDR3 spells CASSGTPTGELFF. Here the CDR3 DNA reads TGTGCCAGCAGTGGAACGCCCACCGGGGAGCTGTTTTTT.

This clonotype was detected a few times. The CDR3 nucleotides read TGCGCCAGCTTCCTTCCAGGGGACTTGGAGACCCAGTACTTC. This gives the protein CASFLPGDLETQYF. V and J are TRBV5-1 and TRBJ2-5, with D possibly being TRBD1 or TRBD2 (6 bases each). CDR3 length: 14 residues. Per the germline V gene, CDR1 is SGHRS and CDR2 is YFSETQ. Trimming removed 7 bases at V and 5 bases at J, with 18 bases between. Full variable domain (remainder filled in from reference TRBV5-1 and TRBJ2-5): KAGVTQTPRYLIKTRGQQVTLSCSPISGHRSVSWYQQTPGQGLQFLFEYFSETQRNKGNFPGRFSGRQFSNSRSEMNVSTLELGDSALYLCASFLPGDLETQYFGPGTRLLVL.